Detailed here is one T cell receptor (beta chain). The antigen is not known. The sample originates from a study of glioma-infiltrating T cells after dendritic cell vaccination. Study in general: Dendritic cells derived from monocytes and pulsed with autologous tumor lysate formed the vaccine. Study conclusions and caveats: Estimated pretreatment TIL content predicted outcome after dendritic cell vaccination.

The CDR3 totals 15 residues. V was pared by 0 bases and J by 6 bases, with 13 bases between. The immunoSEQ assay amplified TCRB CDR3 from up to 2 ug DNA. This table comes from immunoSEQ multiplex PCR, and its TCRdb copy is limited to in-frame clones, with some not included. The sample holds about 110,000 clones, nearly 90% seen once. Noted time point: after dendritic cell vaccination, including at tumor progression/relapse. The input for sequencing was blood, taken after dendritic cell vaccination. V usage is TRBV5-7 and J usage is TRBJ2-4, with D tentatively TRBD2 (6 bases). TRBV5-7 is an ORF for which the function is uncertain. This receptor was taken from a human donor with glioblastoma. This CDR3 is CASSLETSGLNIQYF. CDR3 bases: TGTGCCAGCAGCTTGGAGACTAGTGGGCTAAACATTCAGTACTTC.